This T cell receptor beta chain was recovered during a study of blood T cells in healthy people across ages. Study observations and caveats: Greater diversity and more naive CD4+ cells were seen in long-lived donors than in aged donors. Expanded clonotype changes were possibly confounded by unknown donor CMV status. It was held that diversity estimates obtained from one million T cells represented underestimates.

For this clonotype: What it binds is not known.

V was pared by 3 bases and J by 7 bases, with 12 bases between. The CDR3 contains 12 residues. Per the germline V gene, CDR1 is DFQATT and CDR2 is SNEGSKA (reference sequence). Total RNA, at least 5.5 micrograms per sample, came from PBMCs. Sample-barcoded 5' priming and a J-beta primer mix drove a second PCR of about 7 to 11 cycles. TCRdb re-analysed the 5' RACE reads in MiXCR, keeping a single row per CDR3 protein. The sample includes 1,300,000 or so distinct CDR3 sequences, 59% of them seen just once. The genes are TRBV20-1 and TRBJ1-1; D call uncertain. Sequencing was done on a sample of blood. The source of this sequence is a man younger than 30 in good health. The CDR3 DNA reads TGCAGTGCTAGGGCCGGACCCCTTGAAGCTTTCTTT. Its translation is CSARAGPLEAFF.